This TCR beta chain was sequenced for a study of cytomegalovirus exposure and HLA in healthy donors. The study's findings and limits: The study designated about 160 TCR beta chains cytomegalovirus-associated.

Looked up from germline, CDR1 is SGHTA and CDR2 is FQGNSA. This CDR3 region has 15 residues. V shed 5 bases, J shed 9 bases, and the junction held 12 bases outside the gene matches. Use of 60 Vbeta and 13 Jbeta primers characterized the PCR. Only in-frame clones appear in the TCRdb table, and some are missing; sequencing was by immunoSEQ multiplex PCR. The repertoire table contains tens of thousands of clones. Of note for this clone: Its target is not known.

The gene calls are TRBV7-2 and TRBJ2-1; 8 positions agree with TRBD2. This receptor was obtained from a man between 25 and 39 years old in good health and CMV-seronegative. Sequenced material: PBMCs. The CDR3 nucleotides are TGTGCCAGCAGCCCGGTACCGGGACTAGTTCCTGAGCAGTTCTTC. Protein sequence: CASSPVPGLVPEQFF.